This T cell receptor (beta chain) was found in a study of blood T cell repertoires in COVID-19. Study details: Some COVID-19 samples were acute and others convalescent; all came from the United States, Italy and Spain. In each case, the material was cDNA or gDNA derived from T cells, B-cell-depleted T cells, or PBMCs.

This CDR3 is 14 amino acids long. Germline V gene data show CDR1 as SGHAT and CDR2 as FQNNGV. V lost 3 bases, J lost 0 bases, and 8 bases lay in between. Per the original data handling: Estimation of nucleated cell counts relied on the amplification of reference gene primers. Only in-frame clones appear in the TCRdb table, and some are missing; sequencing was by immunoSEQ multiplex PCR. V, J and clone size are those of that table, while D and trimming were read from the DNA. Of 210,000 or so clones in the sample, approximately 90% were seen once. This receptor was identified in a man aged 50 to 60 with acute or convalescent COVID-19. The chain carries TRBV11-2 and TRBJ1-1; D is ambiguous. Sequencing input: peripheral blood. CDR3 bases: TGTGCCAGCAGCTTCCGGGAGGTGAACACTGAAGCTTTCTTT. It translates to CASSFREVNTEAFF.